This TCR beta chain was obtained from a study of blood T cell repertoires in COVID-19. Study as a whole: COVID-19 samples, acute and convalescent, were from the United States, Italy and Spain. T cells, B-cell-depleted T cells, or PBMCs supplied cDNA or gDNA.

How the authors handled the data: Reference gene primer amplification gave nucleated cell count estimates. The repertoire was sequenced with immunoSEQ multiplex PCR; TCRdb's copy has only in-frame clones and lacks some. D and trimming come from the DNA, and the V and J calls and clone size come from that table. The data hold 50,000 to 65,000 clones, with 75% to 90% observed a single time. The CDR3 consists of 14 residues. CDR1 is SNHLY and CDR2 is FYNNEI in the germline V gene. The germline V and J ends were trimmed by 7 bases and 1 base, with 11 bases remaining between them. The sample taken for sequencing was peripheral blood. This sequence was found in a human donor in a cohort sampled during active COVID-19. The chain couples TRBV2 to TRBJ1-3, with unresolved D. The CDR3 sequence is CASTQSRSGNTIYF. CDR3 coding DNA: TGTGCCAGCACCCAGTCGAGGTCTGGAAACACCATATATTTT.